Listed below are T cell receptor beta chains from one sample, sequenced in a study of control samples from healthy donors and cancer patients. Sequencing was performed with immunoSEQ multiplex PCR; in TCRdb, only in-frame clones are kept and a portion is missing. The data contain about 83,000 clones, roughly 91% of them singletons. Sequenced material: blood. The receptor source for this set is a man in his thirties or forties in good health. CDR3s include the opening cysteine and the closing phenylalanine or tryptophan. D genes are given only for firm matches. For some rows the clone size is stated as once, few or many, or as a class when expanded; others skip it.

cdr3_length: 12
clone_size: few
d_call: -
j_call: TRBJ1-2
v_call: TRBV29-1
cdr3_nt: TGCAGCGCCACCACTTTGGATTATGGCTACACCTTC
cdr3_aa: CSATTLDYGYTF

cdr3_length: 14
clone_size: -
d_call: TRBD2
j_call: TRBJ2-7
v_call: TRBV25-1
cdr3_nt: TGTGCCAGCAGACTAGCGGGCGACTCCTACGAGCAGTACTTC
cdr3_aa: CASRLAGDSYEQYF

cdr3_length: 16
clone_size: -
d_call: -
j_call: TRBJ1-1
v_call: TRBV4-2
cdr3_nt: TGTGCCAGCAGCCAAGATATGGACAGAGTGAACACTGAAGCTTTCTTT
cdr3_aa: CASSQDMDRVNTEAFF

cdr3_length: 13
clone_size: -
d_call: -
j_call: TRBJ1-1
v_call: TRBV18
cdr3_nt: TGTGCCAGCTCACGGGGCTCTGACACTGAAGCTTTCTTT
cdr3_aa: CASSRGSDTEAFF

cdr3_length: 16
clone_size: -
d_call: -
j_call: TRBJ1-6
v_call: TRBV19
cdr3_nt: TGTGCCACCCTCTCTTCTGGGGAACTCGGAAATTCACCCCTCCACTTT
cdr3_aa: CATLSSGELGNSPLHF

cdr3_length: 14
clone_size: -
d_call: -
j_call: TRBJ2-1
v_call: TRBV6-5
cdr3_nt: TGTGCCAGCAAAAGGGAGGACACAAGGAATGAGCAGTTCTTC
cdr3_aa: CASKREDTRNEQFF

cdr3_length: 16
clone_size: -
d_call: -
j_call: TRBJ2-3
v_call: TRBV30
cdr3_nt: TGTGCCTGGAATCATCCCCCACTCAGAGGGGAAGGTACGCAGTATTTT
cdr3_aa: CAWNHPPLRGEGTQYF

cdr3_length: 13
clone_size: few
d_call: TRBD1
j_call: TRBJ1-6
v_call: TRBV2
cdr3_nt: TGTGCCAGCGAGGGACAGGGGAATTCACCCCTCCACTTT
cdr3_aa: CASEGQGNSPLHF

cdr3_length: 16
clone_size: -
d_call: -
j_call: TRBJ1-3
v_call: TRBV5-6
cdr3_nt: TGTGCCAGCAGCTTGAACGGCGCCATCTCTGGAAACACCATATATTTT
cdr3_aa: CASSLNGAISGNTIYF

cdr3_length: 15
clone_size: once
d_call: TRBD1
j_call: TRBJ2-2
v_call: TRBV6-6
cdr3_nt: TGTGCCAGCAGTTACTCAGGCAGGGGGATCGGGGAGCTGTTTTTT
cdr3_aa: CASSYSGRGIGELFF

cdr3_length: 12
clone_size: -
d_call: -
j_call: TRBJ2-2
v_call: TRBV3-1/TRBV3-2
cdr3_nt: TGTGCCAGCAGCCAAGAGGGGGGGGAGCTGTTTTTT
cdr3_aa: CASSQEGGELFF

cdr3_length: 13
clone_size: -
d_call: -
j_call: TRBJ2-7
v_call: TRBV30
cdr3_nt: TGTGCCTGGGAATATGGGGGGGCACGCGAGCAGTACTTC
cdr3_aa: CAWEYGGAREQYF

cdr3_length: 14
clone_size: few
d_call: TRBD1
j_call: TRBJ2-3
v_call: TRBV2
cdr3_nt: TGTGCCAGCAGTGACAGGGGGCGAGGAGATACGCAGTATTTT
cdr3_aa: CASSDRGRGDTQYF

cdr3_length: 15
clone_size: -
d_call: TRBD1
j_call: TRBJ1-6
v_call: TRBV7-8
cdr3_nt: TGTGCCAGCAGCAACCGGGACAGGGTAGGGTCACCCCTCCACTTT
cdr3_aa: CASSNRDRVGSPLHF

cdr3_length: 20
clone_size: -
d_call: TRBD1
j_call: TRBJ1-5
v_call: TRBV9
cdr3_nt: TGTGCCAGCAGCCCCCCCCATGTGGGACAGGGGACCGATAGCAATCAGCCCCAGCATTTT
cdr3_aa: CASSPPHVGQGTDSNQPQHF

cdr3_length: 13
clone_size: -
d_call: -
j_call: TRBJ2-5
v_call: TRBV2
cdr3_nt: TGTGCCAGCATCTGGCAGAACCAAGAGACCCAGTACTTC
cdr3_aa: CASIWQNQETQYF

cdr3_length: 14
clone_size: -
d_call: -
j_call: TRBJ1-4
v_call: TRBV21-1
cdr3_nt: TGTGCCAGCAGCACTTCGGGACGGGGAAATGGAGTGTTTTTT
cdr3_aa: CASSTSGRGNGVFF

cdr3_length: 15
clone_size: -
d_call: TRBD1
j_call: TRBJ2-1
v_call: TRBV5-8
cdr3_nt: TGTGCCAGCAGCTCACGACAGGGGAGATCTGCTGAGCAGTTCTTC
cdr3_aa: CASSSRQGRSAEQFF

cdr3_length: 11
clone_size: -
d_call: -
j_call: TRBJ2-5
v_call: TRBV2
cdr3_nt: TGTGCCAGCACGCGGGAAGAGACCCAGTACTTC
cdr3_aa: CASTREETQYF

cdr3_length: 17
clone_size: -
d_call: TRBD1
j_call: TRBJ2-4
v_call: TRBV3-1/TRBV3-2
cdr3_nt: TGTGCCAGCAGCTCTACGGACAGGCTACTAGCCAAAAACATTCAGTACTTC
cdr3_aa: CASSSTDRLLAKNIQYF

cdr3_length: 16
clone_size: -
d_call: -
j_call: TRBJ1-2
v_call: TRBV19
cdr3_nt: TGTGCCAGTAGTATAGAGACAGCCCTTGCTAACTATGGCTACACCTTC
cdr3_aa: CASSIETALANYGYTF

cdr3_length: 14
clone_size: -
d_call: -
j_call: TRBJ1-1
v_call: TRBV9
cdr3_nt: TGTGCCAGCAGCGCCCCCGGAGGGGCCACTGAAGCTTTCTTT
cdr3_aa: CASSAPGGATEAFF

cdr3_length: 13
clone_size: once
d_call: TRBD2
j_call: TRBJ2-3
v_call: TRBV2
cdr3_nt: TGTGCCACTAAGCGGGAGGGCTTAGATACGCAGTATTTT
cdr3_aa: CATKREGLDTQYF

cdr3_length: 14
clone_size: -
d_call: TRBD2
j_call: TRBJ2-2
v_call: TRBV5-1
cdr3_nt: TGCGCCAGCAGTTCTAGCGGGAGGGCCGGGGAGCTGTTTTTT
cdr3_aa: CASSSSGRAGELFF

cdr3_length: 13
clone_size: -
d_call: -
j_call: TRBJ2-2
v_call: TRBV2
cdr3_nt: TGTGCCAGCAGTGAAACAACGACCGGGGAGCTGTTTTTT
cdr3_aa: CASSETTTGELFF

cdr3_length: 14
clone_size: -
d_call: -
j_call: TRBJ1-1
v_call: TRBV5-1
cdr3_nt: TGCGCCAGCAGCTTGGCCCCGGGGGCAACTGAAGCTTTCTTT
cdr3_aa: CASSLAPGATEAFF